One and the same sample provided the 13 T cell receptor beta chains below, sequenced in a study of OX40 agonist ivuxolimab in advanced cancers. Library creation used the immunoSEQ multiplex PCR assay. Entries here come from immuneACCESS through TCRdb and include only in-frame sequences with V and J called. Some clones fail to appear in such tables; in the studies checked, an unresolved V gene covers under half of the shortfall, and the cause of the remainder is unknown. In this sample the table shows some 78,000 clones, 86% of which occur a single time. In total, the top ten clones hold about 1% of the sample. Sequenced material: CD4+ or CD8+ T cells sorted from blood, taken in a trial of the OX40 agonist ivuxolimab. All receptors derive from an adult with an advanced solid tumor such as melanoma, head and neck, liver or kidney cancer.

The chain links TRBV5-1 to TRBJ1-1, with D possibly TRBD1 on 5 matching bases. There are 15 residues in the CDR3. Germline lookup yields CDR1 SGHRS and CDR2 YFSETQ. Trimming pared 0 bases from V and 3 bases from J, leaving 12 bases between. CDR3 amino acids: CASSLGRVRDTEAFF. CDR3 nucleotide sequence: TGCGCCAGCAGCTTGGGCAGGGTAAGGGACACTGAAGCTTTCTTT.

CDR3 loop: CASSLAGGGGEAFF. DNA of the CDR3: TGTGCCAGCAGCTTAGCGGGGGGCGGGGGTGAAGCTTTCTTT. The chain couples TRBV7-6 to TRBJ1-1, with D perhaps matching TRBD1 (6 bases). Germline CDR1 is SGHVS and CDR2 is FNYEAQ. With 0 bases removed from V and 7 bases from J, the gap between germline ends came to 12 bases. The CDR3 sequence is 14 residues long.

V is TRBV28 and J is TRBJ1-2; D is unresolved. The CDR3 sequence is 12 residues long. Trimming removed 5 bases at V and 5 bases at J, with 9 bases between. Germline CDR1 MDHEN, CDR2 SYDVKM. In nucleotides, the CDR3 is TGTGCCAGCAGTGCGACTCCTTATGGCTACACCTTC. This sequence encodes CASSATPYGYTF.

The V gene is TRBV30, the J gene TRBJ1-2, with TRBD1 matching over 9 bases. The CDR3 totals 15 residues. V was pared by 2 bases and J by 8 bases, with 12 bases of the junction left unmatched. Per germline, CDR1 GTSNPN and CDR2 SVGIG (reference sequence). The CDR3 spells CAWSPTGQGRRGYTF. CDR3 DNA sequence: TGTGCCTGGAGTCCCACGGGACAGGGACGACGGGGCTACACCTTC.

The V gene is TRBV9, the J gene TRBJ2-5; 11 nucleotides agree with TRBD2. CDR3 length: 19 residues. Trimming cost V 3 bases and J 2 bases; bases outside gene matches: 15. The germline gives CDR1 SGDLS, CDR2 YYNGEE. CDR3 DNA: TGTGCCAGCAGCGCCCGCCGACAGGCGGGGACTAGCGGACAAGAGACCCAGTACTTC. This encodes CASSARRQAGTSGQETQYF.

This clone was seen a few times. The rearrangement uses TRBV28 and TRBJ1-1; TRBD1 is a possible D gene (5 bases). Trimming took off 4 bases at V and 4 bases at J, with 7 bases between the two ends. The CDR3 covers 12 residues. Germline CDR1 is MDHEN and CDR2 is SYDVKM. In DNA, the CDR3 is TGTGCCAGCAGTTCAGGGTTCACTGAAGCTTTCTTT. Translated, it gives CASSSGFTEAFF.

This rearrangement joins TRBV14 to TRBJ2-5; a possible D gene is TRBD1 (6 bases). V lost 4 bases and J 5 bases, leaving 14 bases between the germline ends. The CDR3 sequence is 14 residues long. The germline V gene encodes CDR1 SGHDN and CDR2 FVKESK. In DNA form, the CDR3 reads TGTGCCAGCAGCCCTGTGGGCAGGGGTGAGACCCAGTACTTC. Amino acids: CASSPVGRGETQYF.

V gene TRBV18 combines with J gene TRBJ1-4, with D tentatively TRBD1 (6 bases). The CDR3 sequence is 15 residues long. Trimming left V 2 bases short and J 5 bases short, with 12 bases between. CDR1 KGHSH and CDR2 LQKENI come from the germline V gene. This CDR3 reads CASSPIGQPNEKLFF. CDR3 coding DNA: TGTGCCAGCTCACCAATCGGACAGCCAAATGAAAAACTGTTTTTT. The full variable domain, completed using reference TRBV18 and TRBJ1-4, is NAGVMQNPRHLVRRRGQEARLRCSPMKGHSHVYWYRQLPEEGLKFMVYLQKENIIDESGMPKERFSAEFPKEGPSILRIQQVVRGDSAAYFCASSPIGQPNEKLFFGSGTQLSVL.

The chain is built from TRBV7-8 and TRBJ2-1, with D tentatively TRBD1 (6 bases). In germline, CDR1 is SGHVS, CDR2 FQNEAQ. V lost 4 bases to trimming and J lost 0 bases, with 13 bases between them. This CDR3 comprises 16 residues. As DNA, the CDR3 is TGTGCCAGCAGCTCCGTACTAGGGGGCTCCTACAATGAGCAGTTCTTC. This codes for CASSSVLGGSYNEQFF.

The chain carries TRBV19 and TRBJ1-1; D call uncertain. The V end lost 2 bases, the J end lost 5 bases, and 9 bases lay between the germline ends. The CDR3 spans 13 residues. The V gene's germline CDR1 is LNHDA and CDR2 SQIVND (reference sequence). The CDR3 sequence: CASSISTRTEAFF. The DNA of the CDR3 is TGTGCCAGTAGTATATCTACAAGGACTGAAGCTTTCTTT.

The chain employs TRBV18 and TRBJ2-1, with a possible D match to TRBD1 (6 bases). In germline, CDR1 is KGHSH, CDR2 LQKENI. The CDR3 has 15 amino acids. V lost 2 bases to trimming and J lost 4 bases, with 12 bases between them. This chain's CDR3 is CASSPWTDLYNEQFF. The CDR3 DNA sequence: TGTGCCAGCTCACCATGGACAGACTTATACAATGAGCAGTTCTTC.

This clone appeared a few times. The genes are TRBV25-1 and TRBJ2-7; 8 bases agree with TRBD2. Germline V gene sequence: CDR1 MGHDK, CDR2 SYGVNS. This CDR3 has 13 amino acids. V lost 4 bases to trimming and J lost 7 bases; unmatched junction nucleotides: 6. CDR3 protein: CASSAPGGREQYF. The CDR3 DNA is TGTGCCAGCAGTGCGCCGGGGGGGCGAGAGCAGTACTTC.

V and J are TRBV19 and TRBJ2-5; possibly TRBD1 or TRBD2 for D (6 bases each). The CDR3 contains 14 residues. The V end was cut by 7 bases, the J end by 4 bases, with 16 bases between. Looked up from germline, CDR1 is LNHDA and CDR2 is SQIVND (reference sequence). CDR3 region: CASNNGGAGETQYF. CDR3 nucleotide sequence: TGTGCCAGTAACAACGGGGGCGCAGGAGAGACCCAGTACTTC.